The 7 T cell receptor beta chains reported below all come from one sample, sequenced in a study of tumor-infiltrating lymphocytes in localized non-small cell lung cancer. Assay: immunoSEQ multiplex PCR; the TCRdb copy retains only in-frame clones and omits some. The table lists 9,500 to 11,000 clones, around 74% of them singletons. The sequencing input was uninvolved lung tissue not adjacent to the tumor. The receptors originated from a human donor with non-small cell lung cancer.

The chain combines TRBV4-3 with TRBJ1-1, with TRBD1 as a possible D gene (5 bases). Per germline, CDR1 LGHNA and CDR2 YSLEER. The CDR3 has 15 residues. Trimming removed 1 base from V and 1 base from J, with 10 bases in between. The CDR3 sequence is CASSQGWDQNTEAFF. The CDR3 nucleotides read TGCGCCAGCAGCCAAGGTTGGGACCAGAACACTGAAGCTTTCTTT.

This chain links TRBV7-3 with TRBJ1-2; D gene uncertain. This CDR3 is built from 14 residues. The germline V and J ends were trimmed by 2 bases and 3 bases, with 10 bases remaining between them. Germline CDR1 is SGHTA and CDR2 is FQGTGA. The CDR3 sequence is CASSLQPGDYGYTF. CDR3 sequence (DNA): TGTGCCAGCAGCTTACAGCCCGGGGACTATGGCTACACCTTC.

Only a few counts were recorded for this clone. The chain is built from TRBV2 and TRBJ1-2; D is undetermined. Trimming took off 8 bases at V and 6 bases at J, with 25 bases between the two ends. Looked up from germline, CDR1 is SNHLY and CDR2 is FYNNEI. The length of the CDR3 is 16 residues. In DNA form, the CDR3 reads TGTGCCAGCGAAGAGAAAACCGGGCGGCCGTCCGATGGCTACACCTTC. It is translated as CASEEKTGRPSDGYTF.

This clone came up once. The rearrangement joins TRBV19 to TRBJ2-3; the D call may be TRBD1 or TRBD2 (5 bases each). Germline V CDR1 and CDR2: LNHDA, SQIVND (reference sequence). V gave up 3 bases and J gave up 2 bases, with 12 bases separating them. The CDR3 consists of 15 residues. CDR3 residues: CASSIGAGTTDTQYF. The CDR3 coding sequence is TGTGCCAGTAGTATTGGTGCTGGGACCACAGATACGCAGTATTTT.

V usage is TRBV11-2 and J usage is TRBJ2-5; the D is unclear. Germline-derived CDR1 and CDR2 are SGHAT and FQNNGV. This CDR3 spans 14 amino acids. With 5 bases removed from V and 2 bases from J, the gap between germline ends came to 12 bases. CDR3 residues: CASSPQGFQETQYF. The CDR3 nucleotides read TGTGCCAGCAGCCCTCAAGGGTTTCAAGAGACCCAGTACTTC. Looking up the rest from reference TRBV11-2 and TRBJ2-5 gives the full variable domain: EAGVAQSPRYKIIEKRQSVAFWCNPISGHATLYWYQQILGQGPKLLIQFQNNGVVDDSQLPKDRFSAERLKGVDSTLKIQPAKLEDSAVYLCASSPQGFQETQYFGPGTRLLVL.

This clone was observed a handful of times. The chain couples TRBV5-5 to TRBJ1-1, with a weak D call TRBD1 (6 bases). V lost 4 bases and J lost 1, with 14 bases in between. This CDR3 region has 15 residues. Germline V gene lookup returns CDR1 SGHKS and CDR2 YYEKEE (reference sequence). The CDR3 DNA reads TGTGCCAGCAGCCCGCAGGGGCAGAGGAACACTGAAGCTTTCTTT. Amino acid sequence: CASSPQGQRNTEAFF.

This chain joins TRBV6-6 and TRBJ2-7, with 7 bases lining up with TRBD2. V was clipped by 6 bases and J by 0 bases; unmatched bases: 8. CDR1 and CDR2 (germline): MNHNY, SVGAGI (reference sequence). The CDR3 is made up of 15 amino acids. The CDR3 DNA sequence: TGTGCCAGCAGACTTCGGGAGGTGAGCTCCTACGAGCAGTACTTC. This codes for CASRLREVSSYEQYF.